Following are 5 T cell receptor beta chains from one sample sequenced in a study of ipilimumab plus nivolumab after autologous stem cell transplantation. TCRdb keeps only in-frame clones here, not all; method: immunoSEQ multiplex PCR. This sample has 15,000 or so clones, with roughly four fifths found just once. The specimen was PBMCs, collected in a trial of ipilimumab plus nivolumab as post-transplant consolidation. These receptors came from a male donor with diffuse large B-cell lymphoma.

The sample holds one count of this clone. The genes are TRBV5-1 and TRBJ2-1; D is possibly TRBD1 or TRBD2 (6 bases each). V gave up 3 bases and J gave up 0 bases, with 16 bases separating them. The length of the CDR3 is 17 residues. Looked up from germline, CDR1 is SGHRS and CDR2 is YFSETQ. In DNA, the CDR3 is TGCGCCAGCAGCTCGACAAAACAGGGACTCTCCTACAATGAGCAGTTCTTC. It yields the protein CASSSTKQGLSYNEQFF.

This sequence joins TRBV19 and TRBJ1-5; D ambiguous. CDR1 LNHDA and CDR2 SQIVND come from the germline V gene (reference sequence). Trimming left V 9 bases short and J 4 bases short, with 16 bases between. This CDR3 has 14 residues. The CDR3 reads CASSRAEGNQPQHF. The DNA for the CDR3 is TGTGCCAGCTCCCGCGCGGAAGGAAATCAGCCCCAGCATTTT. Looking up the rest from reference TRBV19 and TRBJ1-5 gives the full variable domain: DGGITQSPKYLFRKEGQNVTLSCEQNLNHDAMYWYRQDPGQGLRLIYYSQIVNDFQKGDIAEGYSVSREKKESFPLTVTSAQKNPTAFYLCASSRAEGNQPQHFGDGTRLSIL.

This clone has only a few counts. The chain recombines TRBV6-1 with TRBJ2-5, with TRBD2 matching 13 bases. The J call may be mistaken, given a closer DNA end match to TRBJ2-7. The CDR3 runs to 15 residues. Per germline, CDR1 MNHNS and CDR2 SASEGT. Here the CDR3 DNA reads TGTGCCAGCAGTACCGGGACTAGCGGGACCTACGAGCAGTACTTC. Protein: CASSTGTSGTYEQYF.

This clone occurred a few times. The gene calls are TRBV5-1 and TRBJ2-3; D call uncertain. With 0 bases removed from V and 6 bases from J, the gap between germline ends came to 5 bases. This CDR3 contains 12 residues. In germline, CDR1 is SGHRS, CDR2 YFSETQ. The CDR3 DNA sequence: TGCGCCAGCAGCTTGGCCAAGGATACGCAGTATTTT. This codes for CASSLAKDTQYF.

The rearrangement joins TRBV10-1 to TRBJ1-1; D is unclear. Germline CDR1 WNHNN, CDR2 SYGVQD (reference sequence). V gave up 4 bases and J gave up 0 bases, with 6 bases separating them. The CDR3 is 13 residues long. This chain's CDR3 is CASSVTLNTEAFF. DNA for the CDR3: TGCGCCAGCAGTGTTACCCTGAACACTGAAGCTTTCTTT.